Listed below are T cell receptor beta chains from one sample, sequenced in a study of blood T cell repertoires in COVID-19. Sequencing used immunoSEQ multiplex PCR; TCRdb keeps in-frame clones, though not all of them. The table has approximately 250,000 clones, 85% to 95% seen once; the top ten hold approximately 2.7%. The sample taken for sequencing was PBMCs or T cells enriched from blood (not recorded which). Every receptor here comes from a man between 40 and 49 years old who had been exposed to COVID-19. Each CDR3 is given with its conserved first and last residue. D genes are given only for firm matches. For some rows the clone size is stated as once, few or many, or as a class when expanded; others skip it.

TRBJ1-2,TRBV6-4,-,-,TGTGCCAGCAGTGACCCGCCTTGGACAGCCACCCACTATGGCTACACCTTC,CASSDPPWTATHYGYTF
TRBJ1-2,TRBV4-2,-,-,TGTGCCAGCAGCCAACGACAGCAGAAGGGCTACACCTTC,CASSQRQQKGYTF
TRBJ2-1,TRBV2,TRBD2,once,TGTGCCAGCCTGCTAGCGGGAGAGGATGAGCAGTTCTTC,CASLLAGEDEQFF
TRBJ2-7,TRBV28,TRBD1,-,TGTGCCAGCAGTATGGACAGGGTTGGCGAGCAGTACTTC,CASSMDRVGEQYF
TRBJ1-2,TRBV6-1,-,-,TGTGCCAGCAGTGAAGTATCCTATGGCTACACCTTC,CASSEVSYGYTF
TRBJ1-5,TRBV10-2,-,-,TGCGCCAGCAGTGCGGGACTCATGAATCAGCCCCAGCATTTT,CASSAGLMNQPQHF
TRBJ2-3,TRBV28,-,-,TGTGCCAGCAGCTCCAAGGGGAGGAGCACAGATACGCAGTATTTT,CASSSKGRSTDTQYF
TRBJ1-3,TRBV28,-,-,TGTGCCAGCAGTGGCCAGGGTATTTCCTCTGGAAACACCATATATTTT,CASSGQGISSGNTIYF
TRBJ2-3,TRBV7-9,-,-,TGTGCCAGCATCCCCAGGGGGGTGGGGACAGATACGCAGTATTTT,CASIPRGVGTDTQYF
TRBJ1-1,TRBV21-1,-,-,TGTGCCAGCAGCAAGGACCCAGGGGGTGGCACTGAAGCTTTCTTT,CASSKDPGGGTEAFF
TRBJ2-5,TRBV5-4,-,few,TGTGCCAGCAGCTCGGAAGGGGTCACCGAGGCAGAGACCCAGTACTTC,CASSSEGVTEAETQYF
TRBJ2-1,TRBV7-2,TRBD2,-,TGTGCCAGCAGCGTCCAGCGGGAAGTAGGTGAGCAGTTCTTC,CASSVQREVGEQFF
TRBJ1-1,TRBV6-2/TRBV6-3,-,few,TGTGCCAGCAGTTCCCACTTGAACACTGAAGCTTTCTTT,CASSSHLNTEAFF
TRBJ1-6,TRBV5-1,-,-,TGCGCCAGCAGCTTGGAAGGGGGAAATGGTTCACCCCTCCACTTT,CASSLEGGNGSPLHF
TRBJ1-1,TRBV7-9,-,few,TGTGCCAGCAGCTTAGGACAGAACACTGAAGCTTTCTTT,CASSLGQNTEAFF
TRBJ2-3,TRBV7-3,TRBD2,-,TGTGCCAGCAGCCTGTCCGGGACTAGCGGGAGTTATACGCAGTATTTT,CASSLSGTSGSYTQYF
TRBJ2-7,TRBV11-2,TRBD1,-,TGTGCCAGCAGCCCAGTGGGGGACAGGGGGTACGAGCAGTACTTC,CASSPVGDRGYEQYF
TRBJ2-5,TRBV5-1,-,-,TGCGCCAGCCCTACCCGGGACATCGAGGAGACCCAGTACTTC,CASPTRDIEETQYF
TRBJ1-2,TRBV30,TRBD1,-,TGTGCCTGGAGTCCAGGGGGTTATGGCTACACCTTC,CAWSPGGYGYTF
TRBJ2-6,TRBV28,-,-,TGTGCCAGCAGTTCTGAGGGGGCTGGGGCCAACGTCCTGACTTTC,CASSSEGAGANVLTF
TRBJ1-5,TRBV28,TRBD1,-,TGTGCCAGCAGTTTATCACAGGGGAAAAATCAGCCCCAGCATTTT,CASSLSQGKNQPQHF
TRBJ1-5,TRBV12-3/TRBV12-4,-,-,TGTGCCAGCAGTATAACAGACAATCAGCCCCAGCATTTT,CASSITDNQPQHF
TRBJ2-2,TRBV7-9,-,-,TGTGCCAGCAGCTTAGACAGGTTGAACACCGGGGAGCTGTTTTTT,CASSLDRLNTGELFF
TRBJ2-3,TRBV29-1,-,-,TGCAGCGTTAGAAGGGGTTCCACAGATACGCAGTATTTT,CSVRRGSTDTQYF
TRBJ1-2,TRBV5-6,TRBD1,once,TGTGCCAGCAGCTGGGACCCGGGACAGGGGGATGGCTACACCTTC,CASSWDPGQGDGYTF
TRBJ2-1,TRBV7-3,-,-,TGTGCCAGCAGCTCAACTTCATTGAGCTCCTACAATGAGCAGTTCTTC,CASSSTSLSSYNEQFF
TRBJ2-7,TRBV5-1,TRBD1,-,TGCGCCAGCAGTTCCCACAGGGGAACATCCTACGAGCAGTACTTC,CASSSHRGTSYEQYF
TRBJ2-2,TRBV7-9,TRBD1,few,TGTGCCAGCAGCTTCTTCCCGGACAGGGGCACCGGGGAGCTGTTTTTT,CASSFFPDRGTGELFF